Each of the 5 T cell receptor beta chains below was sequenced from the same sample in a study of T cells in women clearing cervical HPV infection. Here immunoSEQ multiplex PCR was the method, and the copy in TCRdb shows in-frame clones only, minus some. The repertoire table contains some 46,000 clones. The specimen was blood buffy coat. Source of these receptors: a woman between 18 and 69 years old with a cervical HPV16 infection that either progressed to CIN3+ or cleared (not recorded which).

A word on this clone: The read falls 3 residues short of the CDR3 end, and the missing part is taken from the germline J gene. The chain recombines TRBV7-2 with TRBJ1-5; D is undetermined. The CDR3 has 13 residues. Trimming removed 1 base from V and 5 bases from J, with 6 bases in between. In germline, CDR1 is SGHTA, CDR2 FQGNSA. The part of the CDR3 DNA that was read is TGTGCCAGCAGCTTAGGTCCCGATCAGCCC. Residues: CASSLGPDQP. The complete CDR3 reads CASSLGPDQPQHF.

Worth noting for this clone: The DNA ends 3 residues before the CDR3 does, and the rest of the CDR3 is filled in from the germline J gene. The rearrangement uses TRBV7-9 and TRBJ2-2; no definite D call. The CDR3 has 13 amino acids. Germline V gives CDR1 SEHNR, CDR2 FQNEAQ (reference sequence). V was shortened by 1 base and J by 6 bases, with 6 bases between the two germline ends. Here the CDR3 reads CASSLEGPGELFF. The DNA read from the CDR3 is TGTGCCAGCAGCTTAGAAGGGCCCGGGGAG. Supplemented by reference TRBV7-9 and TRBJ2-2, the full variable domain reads DTGVSQNPRHKITKRGQNVTFRCDPISEHNRLYWYRQTLGQGPEFLTYFQNEAQLEKSRLLSDRFSAERPKGSFSTLEIQRTEQGDSAMYLCASSLEGPGELFFGEGSRLTVL.

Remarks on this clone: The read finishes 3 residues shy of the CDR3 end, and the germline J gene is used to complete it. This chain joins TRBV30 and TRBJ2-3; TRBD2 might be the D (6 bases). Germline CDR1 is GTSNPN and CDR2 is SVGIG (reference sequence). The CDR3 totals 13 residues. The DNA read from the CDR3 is TGTGCCTGGAGCGAACTAGCCGCAGGGACG. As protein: CAWSELAAGT. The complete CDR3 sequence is CAWSELAAGTQYF.

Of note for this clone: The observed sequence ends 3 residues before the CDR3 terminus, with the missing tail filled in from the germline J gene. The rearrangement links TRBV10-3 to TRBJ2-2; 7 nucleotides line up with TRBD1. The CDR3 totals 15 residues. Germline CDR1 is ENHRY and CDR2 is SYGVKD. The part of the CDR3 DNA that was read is TGTGCCATCAGCGGACAGGCAACAACTAATGAAAAG. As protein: CAISGQATTNEK. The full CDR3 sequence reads CAISGQATTNEKLFF.

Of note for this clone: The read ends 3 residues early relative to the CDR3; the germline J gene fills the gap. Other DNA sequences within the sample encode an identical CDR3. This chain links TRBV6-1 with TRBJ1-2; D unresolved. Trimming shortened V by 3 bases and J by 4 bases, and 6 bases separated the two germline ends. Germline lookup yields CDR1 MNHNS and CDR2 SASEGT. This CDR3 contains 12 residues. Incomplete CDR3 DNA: TGTGCCAGCAGTGAGCAGTTCTATGGC. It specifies CASSEQFYG. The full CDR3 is CASSEQFYGYTF.